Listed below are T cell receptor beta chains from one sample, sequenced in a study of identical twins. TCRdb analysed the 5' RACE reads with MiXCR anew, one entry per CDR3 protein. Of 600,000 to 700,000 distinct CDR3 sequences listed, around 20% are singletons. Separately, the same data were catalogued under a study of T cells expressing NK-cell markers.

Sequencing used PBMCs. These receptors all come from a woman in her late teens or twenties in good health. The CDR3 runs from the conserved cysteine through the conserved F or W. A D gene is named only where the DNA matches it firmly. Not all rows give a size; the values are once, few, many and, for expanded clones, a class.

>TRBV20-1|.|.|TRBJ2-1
CSAPRTRRWGRGNEQFF
TGCAGTGCTCCCCGGACAAGAAGGTGGGGGCGGGGAAATGAGCAGTTCTTC
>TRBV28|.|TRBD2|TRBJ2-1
CATRGLAGGPEWNEQFF
TGTGCCACCAGGGGACTAGCGGGGGGGCCGGAATGGAATGAGCAGTTCTTC
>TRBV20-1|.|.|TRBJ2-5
CSFRRAETQYF
TGCAGTTTCCGGCGAGCAGAGACCCAGTACTTC
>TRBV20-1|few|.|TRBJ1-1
CSARWTEAFF
TGCAGTGCTAGATGGACTGAAGCTTTCTTT
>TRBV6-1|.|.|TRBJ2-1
CASSKSRGRTYNEQFF
TGTGCCAGCAGTAAATCTCGGGGTCGAACCTACAATGAGCAGTTCTTC
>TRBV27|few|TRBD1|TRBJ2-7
CASSTRTGRRASYEQYF
TGTGCCAGCAGTACGCGGACAGGGCGGCGGGCCTCCTACGAGCAGTACTTC
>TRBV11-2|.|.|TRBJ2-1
CASSLLGGAEQFF
TGTGCCAGCAGCTTATTAGGGGGAGCCGAGCAGTTCTTC
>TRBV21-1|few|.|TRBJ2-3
CASTGGGGVGTDTQYF
TGTGCCAGCACCGGGGGGGGGGGAGTGGGCACAGATACGCAGTATTTT
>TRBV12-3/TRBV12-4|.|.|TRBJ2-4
CASSEDTTLAKNIQYF
TGTGCCAGCAGTGAGGACACCACACTAGCCAAAAACATTCAGTACTTC
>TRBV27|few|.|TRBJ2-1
CASSLTSITYNEQFF
TGTGCCAGCAGCTTGACATCGATAACCTACAATGAGCAGTTCTTC
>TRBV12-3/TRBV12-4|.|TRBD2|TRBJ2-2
CASSASGRPGRTGELFF
TGTGCCAGCAGCGCTAGCGGGAGGCCGGGTCGCACCGGGGAGCTGTTTTTT
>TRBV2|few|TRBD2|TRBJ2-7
CASVEGLVTYEQYF
TGTGCCAGCGTCGAGGGACTAGTAACCTACGAGCAGTACTTC
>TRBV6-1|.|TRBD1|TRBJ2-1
CASKGQGYNEQFF
TGTGCCAGCAAGGGACAGGGTTACAATGAGCAGTTCTTC
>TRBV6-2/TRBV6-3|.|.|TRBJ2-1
CASSFSLGNEQFF
TGTGCCAGCAGTTTCTCACTAGGCAATGAGCAGTTCTTC
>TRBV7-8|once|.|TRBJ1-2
CASSIERVDGYTF
TGTGCCAGCAGCATTGAAAGGGTTGATGGCTACACCTTC
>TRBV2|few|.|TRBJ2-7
CASSVGGVRYEQYF
TGTGCCAGCAGTGTCGGAGGGGTGAGGTACGAGCAGTACTTC
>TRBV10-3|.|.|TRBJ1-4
CAISGTANEKLFF
TGTGCCATCAGTGGGACGGCTAATGAAAAACTGTTTTTT
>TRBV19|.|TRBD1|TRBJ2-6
CASSPTGVMSGANVLTF
TGTGCCAGTAGCCCGACAGGGGTCATGTCTGGGGCCAACGTCCTGACTTTC
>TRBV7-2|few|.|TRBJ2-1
CASSRGPGEQFF
TGTGCCAGCAGCAGGGGTCCAGGGGAGCAGTTCTTC
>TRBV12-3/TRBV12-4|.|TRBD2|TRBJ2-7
CASSLKAGEGYEQYF
TGTGCCAGCAGCCTCAAAGCGGGGGAGGGCTACGAGCAGTACTTC
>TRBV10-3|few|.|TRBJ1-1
CAIRDSTTEAFF
TGTGCCATCAGAGACAGTACCACTGAAGCTTTCTTT
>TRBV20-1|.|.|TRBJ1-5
CSAKRSNQPQHF
TGCAGTGCCAAGAGGAGCAATCAGCCCCAGCATTTT
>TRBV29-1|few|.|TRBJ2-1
CSVRSSVTREQFF
TGCAGCGTTCGAAGCTCGGTCACCCGAGAGCAGTTCTTC
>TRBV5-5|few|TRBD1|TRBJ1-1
CASSSRTGETLNTEAFF
TGTGCCAGCAGCTCGCGGACAGGGGAAACCCTGAACACTGAAGCTTTCTTT
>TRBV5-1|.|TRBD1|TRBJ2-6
CASSPTGVHGANVLTF
TGCGCCAGCAGCCCAACAGGGGTTCATGGGGCCAACGTCCTGACTTTC